This T cell receptor (beta chain) emerged from a study of identical twins. Findings and limits, study-wide: Researchers reported excess low generation probability among twin-shared out-of-frame alpha sequences.

On this clonotype itself: Its target is unknown.

Through template switching, a universal primer site was introduced, and the cDNA contained unique molecular identifiers. TCRdb processed the 5' RACE reads anew with MiXCR; each CDR3 protein has one entry. The profile shows about 280,000 distinct CDR3 sequences, around 8.8% of them singletons. Germline V gene lookup returns CDR1 SGHNT and CDR2 YENEEA. The CDR3 extends over 17 amino acids. V lost 1 base and J 2 bases, leaving 14 bases between the germline ends. The same specimen was also included in a second study, on yellow fever vaccine responses in identical twins.

The sample comprised memory (CD45RO+) T cells sorted from blood. The clonotype originates from a woman under 30 in good health. This rearrangement joins TRBV11-3 to TRBJ2-2; D is unresolved. This CDR3 reads CASSLAPEGSNTGELFF. In DNA form, the CDR3 reads TGTGCCAGCAGCTTAGCCCCGGAAGGTTCTAACACCGGGGAGCTGTTTTTT.